The clone carrying this T cell receptor (beta chain) was seen repeatedly, ten times or more. The data were obtained in a study of neurological immune-mediated disorders. The cDNA was generated through 5'RACE incorporating 10-nucleotide random UMIs. TCRdb re-analysed the 5' RACE reads in MiXCR, keeping a single row per CDR3 protein. Altogether under 35,000 distinct CDR3 sequences are present, roughly 1.6% being singletons, with the ten largest covering about 9%. This CDR3 is 16 amino acids long. The V segment lost 9 bases and the J segment 0 bases; nucleotides outside the gene matches: 7. Germline V gene sequence: CDR1 SEHNR, CDR2 FQNEAQ (reference sequence). The unsorted libraries were generated from a total of 2 million PBMCs, which had been stored in RNAlater at -80 C.

This receptor was identified in a woman aged 25-40 years with multiple sclerosis. This chain links TRBV7-9 with TRBJ1-6; 8 nucleotides align to TRBD1. The sequenced material came from PBMCs. The CDR3 spells CASTPGTGSYNSPLHF. In DNA form, the CDR3 reads TGTGCCAGTACACCGGGGACAGGCTCCTATAATTCACCCCTCCACTTT.